The rows below give T cell receptor beta chains drawn from one sample of a study of spatial heterogeneity in lung cancer. A single record per CDR3 protein comes from TCRdb applying MiXCR to the 5' RACE reads. The sample includes about 33,000 distinct CDR3 sequences, under 11% of them seen just once. The sample in question was PBMCs, obtained at follow-up. These receptors were collected from a female donor with early-stage non-small cell lung cancer. CDR3s include the opening cysteine and the closing phenylalanine or tryptophan. The order of the fields is J gene, D gene, V gene, clone size, CDR3 protein, CDR3 DNA. D genes are given only for firm matches. Expanded clones are given a class, and other clones once, few, many or no size at all.

TRBJ1-2 | NA | TRBV29-1 | few | CSAGPSSYGYTF | TGCAGCGCCGGACCGTCCTCCTATGGCTACACCTTC
TRBJ2-2 | NA | TRBV12-3/TRBV12-4 | many | CASSFSLVGELFF | TGTGCCAGCAGTTTCTCTTTAGTCGGGGAGCTGTTTTTT
TRBJ2-7 | TRBD2 | TRBV5-1 | many | CASSLEAGASYEQYF | TGCGCCAGCAGCTTGGAAGCGGGGGCCTCCTACGAGCAGTACTTC
TRBJ2-7 | TRBD2 | TRBV6-1 | many | CASSELPRLAGHFSSYEQYF | TGTGCCAGCAGTGAACTCCCAAGACTAGCGGGTCATTTTAGCTCCTACGAGCAGTACTTC
TRBJ2-7 | NA | TRBV27 | few | CASSHIQGYEQYF | TGTGCCAGCAGTCACATACAGGGATACGAGCAGTACTTC
TRBJ2-3 | TRBD1 | TRBV28 | many | CASSSYQRGQGADDTQYF | TGTGCCAGCAGTTCCTACCAAAGGGGACAGGGGGCTGACGATACGCAGTATTTT
TRBJ2-1 | NA | TRBV7-9 | NA | CASSLPPRLSSYNEQFF | TGTGCCAGCAGCTTGCCCCCCCGGCTGAGCTCCTACAATGAGCAGTTCTTC
TRBJ2-7 | NA | TRBV5-6 | medium-sized | CASSFRQTGTYEQYF | TGTGCCAGCAGCTTCCGTCAGACAGGAACCTACGAGCAGTACTTC
TRBJ1-1 | NA | TRBV7-2 | NA | CASSFLEKAFF | TGTGCCAGCAGCTTTCTAGAAAAAGCTTTCTTT
TRBJ2-1 | NA | TRBV19 | NA | CASSPALGTSTADEQFF | TGTGCCAGTAGTCCAGCCCTGGGGACCTCAACGGCTGATGAGCAGTTCTTC
TRBJ2-5 | TRBD1 | TRBV20-1 | NA | CSATGQGPQETQYF | TGCAGTGCTACCGGACAGGGGCCTCAAGAGACCCAGTACTTC
TRBJ1-1 | NA | TRBV29-1 | NA | CSVDFPVGSTEAFF | TGCAGCGTTGATTTCCCCGTAGGGAGCACTGAAGCTTTCTTT
TRBJ1-4 | NA | TRBV2 | few | CASNPFGGEPATNEKLFF | TGTGCCAGCAACCCCTTTGGAGGAGAGCCTGCAACTAATGAAAAACTGTTTTTT
TRBJ2-3 | NA | TRBV20-1 | NA | CSAPFGDTQYF | TGCAGTGCTCCGTTCGGGGATACGCAGTATTTT
TRBJ1-1 | NA | TRBV30 | few | CAWSSGEMTEAFF | TGTGCCTGGAGTTCTGGGGAAATGACTGAAGCTTTCTTT
TRBJ2-2 | NA | TRBV7-9 | few | CASSSMDRTGELFF | TGTGCCAGCAGCTCCATGGACAGAACCGGGGAGCTGTTTTTT
TRBJ1-1 | NA | TRBV6-2/TRBV6-3 | few | CASRIQVNTEAFF | TGTGCCAGCAGAATTCAGGTGAACACTGAAGCTTTCTTT
TRBJ2-3 | NA | TRBV10-3 | NA | CAISEKGTDTQYF | TGTGCCATCAGTGAAAAGGGTACAGATACGCAGTATTTT
TRBJ2-2 | NA | TRBV29-1 | few | CSVLMTGDLFF | TGCAGCGTTTTAATGACAGGCGACCTGTTTTTT
TRBJ1-1 | TRBD1 | TRBV15 | many | CATSRNRGTEAFF | TGTGCCACCAGCAGAAACAGGGGCACTGAAGCTTTCTTT
TRBJ2-1 | TRBD2 | TRBV2 | many | CASSNPSGVNEQFF | TGTGCCAGCAGCAACCCTAGCGGGGTCAATGAGCAGTTCTTC
TRBJ1-4 | NA | TRBV7-8 | many | CASSPPGANEKLFF | TGTGCCAGCAGCCCGCCCGGAGCGAATGAAAAACTGTTTTTT
TRBJ1-1 | NA | TRBV10-3 | NA | CAIRSERDAEAFF | TGTGCCATCAGAAGCGAAAGGGACGCTGAAGCTTTCTTT
TRBJ1-2 | TRBD1 | TRBV7-3 | few | CASSWTRDSRGYTF | TGTGCCAGCAGCTGGACTCGGGACAGTCGGGGCTACACCTTC
TRBJ1-5 | NA | TRBV19 | many | CASSVGNQPQHF | TGTGCCAGTAGTGTGGGAAATCAGCCCCAGCATTTT
TRBJ2-1 | TRBD2 | TRBV28 | many | CASSSSSGGDNEQFF | TGTGCCAGCAGTTCCTCTAGCGGGGGGGACAATGAGCAGTTCTTC